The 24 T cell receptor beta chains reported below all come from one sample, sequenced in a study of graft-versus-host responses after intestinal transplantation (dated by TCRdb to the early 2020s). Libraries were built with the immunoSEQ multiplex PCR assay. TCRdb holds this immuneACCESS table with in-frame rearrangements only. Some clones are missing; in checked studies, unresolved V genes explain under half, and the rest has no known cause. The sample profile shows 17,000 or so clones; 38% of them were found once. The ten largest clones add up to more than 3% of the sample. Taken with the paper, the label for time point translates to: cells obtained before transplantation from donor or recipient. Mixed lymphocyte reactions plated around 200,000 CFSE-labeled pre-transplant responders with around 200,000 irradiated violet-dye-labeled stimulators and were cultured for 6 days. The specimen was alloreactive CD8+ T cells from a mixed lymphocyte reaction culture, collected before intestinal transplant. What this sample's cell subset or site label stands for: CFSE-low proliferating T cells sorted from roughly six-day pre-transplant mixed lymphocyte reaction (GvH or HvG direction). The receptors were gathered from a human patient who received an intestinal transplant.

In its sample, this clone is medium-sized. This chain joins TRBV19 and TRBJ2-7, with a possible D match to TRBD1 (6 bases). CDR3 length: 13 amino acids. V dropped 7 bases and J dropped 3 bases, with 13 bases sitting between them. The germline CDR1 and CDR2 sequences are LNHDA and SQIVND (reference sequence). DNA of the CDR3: TGTGCCAGTACCGATGGACAGAGCTACGAGCAGTACTTC. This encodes CASTDGQSYEQYF.

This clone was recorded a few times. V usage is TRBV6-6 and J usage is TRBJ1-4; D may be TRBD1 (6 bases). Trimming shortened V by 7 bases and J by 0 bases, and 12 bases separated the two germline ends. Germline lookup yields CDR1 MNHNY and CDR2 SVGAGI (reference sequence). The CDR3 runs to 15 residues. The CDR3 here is CASKTGPATNEKLFF. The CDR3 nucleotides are TGTGCCAGCAAAACAGGGCCTGCAACTAATGAAAAACTGTTTTTT.

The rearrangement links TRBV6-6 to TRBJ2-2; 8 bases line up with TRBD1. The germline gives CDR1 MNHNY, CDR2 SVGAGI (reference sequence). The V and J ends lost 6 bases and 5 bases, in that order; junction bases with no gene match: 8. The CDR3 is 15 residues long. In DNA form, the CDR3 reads TGTGCCAGCAGCTTACAGGGGGAAAGGACCGGGGAGCTGTTTTTT. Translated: CASSLQGERTGELFF.

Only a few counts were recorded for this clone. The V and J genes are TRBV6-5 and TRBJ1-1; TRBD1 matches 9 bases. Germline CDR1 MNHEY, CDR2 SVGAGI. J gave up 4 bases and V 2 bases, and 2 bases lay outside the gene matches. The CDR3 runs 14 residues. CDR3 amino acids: CASSYGTGFTEAFF. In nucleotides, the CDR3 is TGTGCCAGCAGTTACGGGACAGGGTTCACTGAAGCTTTCTTT.

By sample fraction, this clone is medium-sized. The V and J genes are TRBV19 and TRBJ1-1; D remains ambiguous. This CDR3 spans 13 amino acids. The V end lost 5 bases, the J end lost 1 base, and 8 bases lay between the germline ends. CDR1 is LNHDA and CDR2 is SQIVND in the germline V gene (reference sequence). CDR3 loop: CASSLGPNTEAFF. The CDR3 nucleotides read TGTGCCAGTAGTCTAGGCCCGAACACTGAAGCTTTCTTT.

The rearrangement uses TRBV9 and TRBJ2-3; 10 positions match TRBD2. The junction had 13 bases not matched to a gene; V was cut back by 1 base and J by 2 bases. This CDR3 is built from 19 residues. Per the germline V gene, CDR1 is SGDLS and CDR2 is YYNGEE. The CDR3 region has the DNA TGTGCCAGCAGCGTACCGGTAGCGGGAGGAATGAAACACACAGATACGCAGTATTTT. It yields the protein CASSVPVAGGMKHTDTQYF.

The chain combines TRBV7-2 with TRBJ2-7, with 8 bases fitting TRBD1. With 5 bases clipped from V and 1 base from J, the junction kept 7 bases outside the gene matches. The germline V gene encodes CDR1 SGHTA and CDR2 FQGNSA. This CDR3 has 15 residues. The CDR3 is CASSPSGGRSYEQYF. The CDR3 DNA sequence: TGTGCCAGCAGCCCGTCAGGGGGCAGATCCTACGAGCAGTACTTC.

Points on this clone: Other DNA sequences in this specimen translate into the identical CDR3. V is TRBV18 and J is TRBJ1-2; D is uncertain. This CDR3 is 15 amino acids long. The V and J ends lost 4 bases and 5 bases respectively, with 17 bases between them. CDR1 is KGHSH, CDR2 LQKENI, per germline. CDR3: CASSRLRTVRYGYTF. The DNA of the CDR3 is TGTGCCAGCTCACGGCTGCGTACTGTTAGATATGGCTACACCTTC.

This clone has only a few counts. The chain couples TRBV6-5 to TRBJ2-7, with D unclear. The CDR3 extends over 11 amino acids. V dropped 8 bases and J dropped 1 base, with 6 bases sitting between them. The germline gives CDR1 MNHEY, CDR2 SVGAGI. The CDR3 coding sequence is TGTGCCAGCGGCATTTCCTACGAGCAGTACTTC. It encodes CASGISYEQYF.

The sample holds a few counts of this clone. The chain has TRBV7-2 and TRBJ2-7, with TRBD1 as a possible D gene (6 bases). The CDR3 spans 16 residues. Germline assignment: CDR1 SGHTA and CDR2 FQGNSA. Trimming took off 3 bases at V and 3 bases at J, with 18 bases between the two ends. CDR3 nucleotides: TGTGCCAGCAGCTTTCCCACCCACAGGGACAACTACGAGCAGTACTTC. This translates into CASSFPTHRDNYEQYF.

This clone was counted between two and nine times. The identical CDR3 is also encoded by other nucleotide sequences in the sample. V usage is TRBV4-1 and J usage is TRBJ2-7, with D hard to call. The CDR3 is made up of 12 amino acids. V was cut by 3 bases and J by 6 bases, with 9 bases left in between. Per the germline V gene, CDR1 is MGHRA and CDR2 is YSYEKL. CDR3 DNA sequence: TGCGCCAGCAGCCAGGGCTCTAGCGAGCAGTACTTC. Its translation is CASSQGSSEQYF.

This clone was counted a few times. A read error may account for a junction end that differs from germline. In nucleotides, the CDR3 is TGCGCCAGCAGCCAAGATCCTTTGACAGGGGAAGCTTTCTTT. Translation: CASSQDPLTGEAFF. J is TRBJ1-1 and V is TRBV7-7; 7 bases fit TRBD1. Germline V gives CDR1 SSHAT, CDR2 FNYEAQ (reference sequence). The CDR3 extends over 14 amino acids.

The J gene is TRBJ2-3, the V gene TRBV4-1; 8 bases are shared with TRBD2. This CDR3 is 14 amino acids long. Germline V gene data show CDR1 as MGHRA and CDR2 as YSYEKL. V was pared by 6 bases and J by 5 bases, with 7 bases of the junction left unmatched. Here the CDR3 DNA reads TGCGCCAGCAGACTAGCGGATAAGGTAGATACGCAGTATTTT. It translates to CASRLADKVDTQYF.

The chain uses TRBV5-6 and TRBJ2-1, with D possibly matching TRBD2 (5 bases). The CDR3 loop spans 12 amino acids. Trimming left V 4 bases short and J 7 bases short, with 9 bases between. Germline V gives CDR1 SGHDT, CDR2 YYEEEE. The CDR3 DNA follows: TGTGCCAGCAGCCCTGGGAGAAATGAGCAGTTCTTC. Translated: CASSPGRNEQFF.

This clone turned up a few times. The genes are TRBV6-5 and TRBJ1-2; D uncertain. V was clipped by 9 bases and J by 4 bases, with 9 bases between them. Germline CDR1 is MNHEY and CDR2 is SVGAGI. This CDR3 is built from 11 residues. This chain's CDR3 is CARRHRYGYTF. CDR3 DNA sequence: TGTGCCAGGCGACACCGCTATGGCTACACCTTC.

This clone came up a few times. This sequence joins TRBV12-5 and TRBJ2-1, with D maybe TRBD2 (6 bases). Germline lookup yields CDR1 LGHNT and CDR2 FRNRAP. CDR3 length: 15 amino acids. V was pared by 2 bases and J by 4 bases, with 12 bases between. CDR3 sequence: CASGLTASAYNEQFF. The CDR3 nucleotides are TGTGCTAGTGGTTTGACGGCTAGCGCGTACAATGAGCAGTTCTTC. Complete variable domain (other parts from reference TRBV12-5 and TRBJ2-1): DARVTQTPRHKVTEMGQEVTMRCQPILGHNTVFWYRQTMMQGLELLAYFRNRAPLDDSGMPKDRFSAEMPDATLATLKIQPSEPRDSAVYFCASGLTASAYNEQFFGPGTRLTVL.

The CDR3 DNA is TGCGCCAGCAGCTGGGGACATGTAAAAAACATTCAGTACTTC. Its protein is CASSWGHVKNIQYF. This chain links TRBV5-1 with TRBJ2-4; a weak D match, TRBD1 (6 bases). CDR1 and CDR2 from the germline V gene are SGHRS and YFSETQ. The CDR3 is made up of 14 amino acids. V lost 3 bases, J lost 4 bases, and 11 bases lay in between. Complete variable domain (other parts from reference TRBV5-1 and TRBJ2-4): KAGVTQTPRYLIKTRGQQVTLSCSPISGHRSVSWYQQTPGQGLQFLFEYFSETQRNKGNFPGRFSGRQFSNSRSEMNVSTLELGDSALYLCASSWGHVKNIQYFGAGTRLSVL.

CDR3 DNA sequence: TGTGCCAGCAGCTCAGGCCTAGCTTCGGATACGCAGTATTTT. Protein: CASSSGLASDTQYF. This sequence joins TRBV9 and TRBJ2-3; tentative D call: TRBD2 (5 bases). This CDR3 is 14 amino acids long. V lost 4 bases, J lost 6 bases, and 15 bases lay in between. Germline V CDR1 and CDR2: SGDLS, YYNGEE.

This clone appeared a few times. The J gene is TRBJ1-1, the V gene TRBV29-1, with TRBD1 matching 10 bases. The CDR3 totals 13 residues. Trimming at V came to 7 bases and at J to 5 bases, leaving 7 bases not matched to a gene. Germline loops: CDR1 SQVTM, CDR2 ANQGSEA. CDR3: CSARQGARTEAFF. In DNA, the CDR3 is TGCAGCGCCAGACAGGGGGCGAGAACTGAAGCTTTCTTT. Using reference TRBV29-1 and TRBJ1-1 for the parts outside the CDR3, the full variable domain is SAVISQKPSRDICQRGTSLTIQCQVDSQVTMMFWYRQQPGQSLTLIATANQGSEATYESGFVIDKFPISRPNLTFSTLTVSNMSPEDSSIYLCSARQGARTEAFFGQGTRLTVV.

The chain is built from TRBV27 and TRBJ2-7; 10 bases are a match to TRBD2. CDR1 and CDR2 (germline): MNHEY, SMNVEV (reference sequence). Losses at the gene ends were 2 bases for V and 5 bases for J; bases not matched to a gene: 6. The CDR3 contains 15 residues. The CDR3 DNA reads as TGTGCCAGCAGTTTACTAGCGGGAGTTTCGAACGAGCAGTACTTC. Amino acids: CASSLLAGVSNEQYF.

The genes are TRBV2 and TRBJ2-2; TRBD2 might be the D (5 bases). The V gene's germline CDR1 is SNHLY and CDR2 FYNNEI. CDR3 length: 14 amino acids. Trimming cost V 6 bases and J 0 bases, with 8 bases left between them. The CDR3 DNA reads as TGTGCCAGCAGCTTAGCGCCGAACACCGGGGAGCTGTTTTTT. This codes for CASSLAPNTGELFF.

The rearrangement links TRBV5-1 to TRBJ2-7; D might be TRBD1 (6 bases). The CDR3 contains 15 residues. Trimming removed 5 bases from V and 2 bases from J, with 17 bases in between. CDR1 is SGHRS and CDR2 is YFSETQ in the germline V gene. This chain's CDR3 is CASRHKEGQPYEQYF. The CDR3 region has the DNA TGCGCCAGCAGACATAAAGAGGGACAACCCTACGAGCAGTACTTC.

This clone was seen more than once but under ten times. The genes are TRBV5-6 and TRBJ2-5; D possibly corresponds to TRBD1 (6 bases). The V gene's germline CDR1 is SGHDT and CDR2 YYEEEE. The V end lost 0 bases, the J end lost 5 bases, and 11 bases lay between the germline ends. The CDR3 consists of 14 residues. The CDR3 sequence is CASSLGGRGETQYF. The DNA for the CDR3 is TGTGCCAGCAGCTTGGGAGGCAGGGGCGAGACCCAGTACTTC.

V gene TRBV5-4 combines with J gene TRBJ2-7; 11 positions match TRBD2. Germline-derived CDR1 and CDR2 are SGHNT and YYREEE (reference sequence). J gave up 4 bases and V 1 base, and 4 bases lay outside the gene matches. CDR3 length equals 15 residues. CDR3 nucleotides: TGTGCCAGCAGCTTGAGTACTAGCGGGAGTTACGAGCAGTACTTC. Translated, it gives CASSLSTSGSYEQYF.